A single sample gave rise to the 19 T cell receptor beta chains below, sequenced in a study of blood T cell repertoires in COVID-19. Libraries were prepared by immunoSEQ multiplex PCR; TCRdb keeps only in-frame clonotypes and omits some of them. The sample includes roughly 120,000 clones, roughly nine tenths of them seen just once. Sequencing used peripheral blood. Receptors originate from a man over 45 with COVID-19, enrolled during active disease.

This clone has just one count. The V gene is TRBV28, the J gene TRBJ2-3, with TRBD1 matching 8 bases. The CDR3 runs 15 residues. In germline, CDR1 is MDHEN, CDR2 SYDVKM. The trim removed 5 bases at V and 6 bases at J, leaving 10 bases unmatched. The CDR3 spells CASSSRGQARDTQYF. As DNA, the CDR3 is TGTGCCAGCAGTAGCAGGGGGCAGGCGCGGGATACGCAGTATTTT.

The genes are TRBV5-1 and TRBJ2-2; perhaps TRBD1 as D (5 bases). V was trimmed by 1 base and J by 2 bases, leaving 9 bases between them. Germline values: CDR1 SGHRS, CDR2 YFSETQ. The CDR3 has 15 residues. CDR3: CASSLWTHNTGELFF. The CDR3 DNA reads TGCGCCAGCAGCTTGTGGACACACAACACCGGGGAGCTGTTTTTT.

The chain combines TRBV6-5 with TRBJ1-1; 7 bases fit TRBD1. The CDR3 totals 15 residues. CDR1 is MNHEY and CDR2 is SVGAGI in the germline V gene. With V trimmed by 5 bases and J by 0 bases, 6 bases remained unmatched. The CDR3 is CASSRTGPMNTEAFF. Here the CDR3 DNA reads TGTGCCAGCAGTCGGACAGGACCCATGAACACTGAAGCTTTCTTT.

The CDR3 DNA sequence: TGTGCCACCGGGGAGAGTACTAGCGGAAACCGGCGGGATACGCAGTATTTT. It yields the protein CATGESTSGNRRDTQYF. The genes are TRBV24-1 and TRBJ2-3, with 8 bases matching TRBD2. In germline, CDR1 is KGHDR, CDR2 SFDVKD. J lost 6 bases, V lost 9 bases, and 19 bases had no gene match. There are 17 residues in the CDR3.

This chain links TRBV5-1 with TRBJ2-5, with D maybe TRBD1 (6 bases). Trimming took off 1 base at V and 4 bases at J, with 11 bases between the two ends. CDR1 and CDR2 from the germline V gene are SGHRS and YFSETQ. The CDR3 is 14 residues long. In DNA form, the CDR3 reads TGCGCCAGCAGCTTGATTCAGGGGAGAGAGACCCAGTACTTC. Encoded protein: CASSLIQGRETQYF. The full variable domain, rest sourced from reference TRBV5-1 and TRBJ2-5, is KAGVTQTPRYLIKTRGQQVTLSCSPISGHRSVSWYQQTPGQGLQFLFEYFSETQRNKGNFPGRFSGRQFSNSRSEMNVSTLELGDSALYLCASSLIQGRETQYFGPGTRLLVL.

V gene TRBV30 combines with J gene TRBJ1-2, with a tentative D call TRBD1 (6 bases). From germline, CDR1 is GTSNPN and CDR2 SVGIG (reference sequence). CDR3 size: 13 residues. Between the trimmed V and J ends, which lost 4 bases and 8 bases, there was a span of 17 bases. The DNA of the CDR3 is TGTGCCTGGACCCCCTTGACAGGCCGGGGCTACACCTTC. Residues: CAWTPLTGRGYTF.

The J gene is TRBJ2-5, the V gene TRBV28; TRBD1 might be the D (6 bases). Per germline, CDR1 MDHEN and CDR2 SYDVKM. Trimming took 6 bases from V and 4 from J, leaving 6 bases between them. CDR3 length: 11 residues. CDR3 sequence: CASSRGETQYF. The CDR3 nucleotides read TGTGCCAGCAGCAGGGGAGAGACCCAGTACTTC.

This clone came up once. The rearrangement links TRBV5-1 to TRBJ2-1, with D possibly being TRBD2 (6 bases). Germline loops: CDR1 SGHRS, CDR2 YFSETQ. CDR3 length: 15 residues. Trimming removed 1 base from V and 3 bases from J, with 11 bases in between. The DNA for the CDR3 is TGCGCCAGCAGCTTGCTCGGGAGTTTCTACAATGAGCAGTTCTTC. Encoded protein: CASSLLGSFYNEQFF. Complete variable domain (other parts from reference TRBV5-1 and TRBJ2-1): KAGVTQTPRYLIKTRGQQVTLSCSPISGHRSVSWYQQTPGQGLQFLFEYFSETQRNKGNFPGRFSGRQFSNSRSEMNVSTLELGDSALYLCASSLLGSFYNEQFFGPGTRLTVL.

The J gene is TRBJ2-1, the V gene TRBV5-1; 7 bases are a match to TRBD2. Germline V gene sequence: CDR1 SGHRS, CDR2 YFSETQ. The V segment lost 0 bases and the J segment 0 bases; nucleotides outside the gene matches: 3. The CDR3 contains 16 residues. The CDR3 here is CASSLGGGSSYNEQFF. CDR3 DNA sequence: TGCGCCAGCAGCTTGGGTGGCGGGAGCTCCTACAATGAGCAGTTCTTC. Together with reference TRBV5-1 and TRBJ2-1, the CDR3 gives the full variable domain: KAGVTQTPRYLIKTRGQQVTLSCSPISGHRSVSWYQQTPGQGLQFLFEYFSETQRNKGNFPGRFSGRQFSNSRSEMNVSTLELGDSALYLCASSLGGGSSYNEQFFGPGTRLTVL.

This chain links TRBV6-5 with TRBJ2-1; 10 nucleotides match TRBD2. Germline values: CDR1 MNHEY, CDR2 SVGAGI. With V trimmed by 2 bases and J by 8 bases, 3 bases remained unmatched. The CDR3 length is 14 residues. CDR3 DNA sequence: TGTGCCAGCAGTTACAGCGGGAGGGCCGATGAGCAGTTCTTC. It codes for CASSYSGRADEQFF.

This clone was found once. This chain connects TRBV11-1 to TRBJ2-1; 7 bases agree with TRBD1. V dropped 4 bases and J dropped 7; count of bases not matched to a gene: 7. Germline CDR1 SGHAT, CDR2 FQDESV (reference sequence). The length of the CDR3 is 14 residues. The CDR3 spells CASSSRTGGNEQFF. In DNA, the CDR3 is TGTGCCAGCAGCTCCAGGACAGGCGGAAATGAGCAGTTCTTC.

This clone was seen a handful of times. The chain carries TRBV27 and TRBJ1-5, with 7 bases aligning to TRBD1. The germline V gene encodes CDR1 MNHEY and CDR2 SMNVEV (reference sequence). The trim removed 0 bases at V and 7 bases at J, leaving 3 bases unmatched. The CDR3 spans 14 residues. The CDR3 here is CASSLSSGGQPQHF. CDR3 nucleotide sequence: TGTGCCAGCAGTTTATCATCAGGGGGGCAGCCCCAGCATTTT.

The chain employs TRBV19 and TRBJ2-5; TRBD1 matches 7 bases. With V trimmed by 6 bases and J by 3 bases, 4 bases remained unmatched. The CDR3 contains 13 residues. Germline V gene data show CDR1 as LNHDA and CDR2 as SQIVND (reference sequence). CDR3 bases: TGTGCCAGTAGCAGAGGACAGGAAGAGACCCAGTACTTC. Translation: CASSRGQEETQYF.

J is TRBJ1-2 and V is TRBV15; D is uncertain. Looked up from germline, CDR1 is LNHNV and CDR2 is YYDKDF (reference sequence). V dropped 0 bases and J dropped 4 bases, with 9 bases sitting between them. This CDR3 contains 14 residues. The DNA for the CDR3 is TGTGCCACCAGCAGAGACCAGGTCCGCTATGGCTACACCTTC. Its translation is CATSRDQVRYGYTF.

The V gene is TRBV4-1, the J gene TRBJ1-2; D call uncertain. Germline V gene sequence: CDR1 MGHRA, CDR2 YSYEKL. V lost 0 bases and J 6 bases, leaving 17 bases between the germline ends. The CDR3 has 16 amino acids. This chain's CDR3 is CASSQDYAGGRDGYTF. CDR3 nucleotides: TGCGCCAGCAGCCAAGATTATGCAGGCGGGCGGGATGGCTACACCTTC.

This chain uses TRBV2 with TRBJ1-6; D ambiguous. Germline CDR1 SNHLY, CDR2 FYNNEI. V gave up 4 bases and J gave up 7 bases, with 11 bases separating them. CDR3 length equals 14 residues. The CDR3 is CASSATRWNSPLHF. As DNA, the CDR3 is TGTGCCAGCAGTGCGACAAGATGGAATTCACCCCTCCACTTT.

V usage is TRBV15 and J usage is TRBJ2-1; TRBD1 might be the D (5 bases). This CDR3 comprises 16 residues. Germline CDR1 is LNHNV and CDR2 is YYDKDF (reference sequence). Trimming cost V 0 bases and J 4 bases, with 13 bases left between them. CDR3 loop: CATSREARVGYNEQFF. In DNA, the CDR3 is TGTGCCACCAGCAGAGAGGCCAGGGTTGGGTACAATGAGCAGTTCTTC.

The J gene is TRBJ1-5, the V gene TRBV19; tentatively, D is TRBD1 (6 bases). From germline, CDR1 is LNHDA and CDR2 SQIVND (reference sequence). This CDR3 comprises 15 residues. Trimming removed 6 bases from V and 1 base from J, with 13 bases in between. CDR3 sequence reads: CASRTDRTSNQPQHF. The CDR3 DNA reads as TGTGCCAGTAGAACCGACAGGACGAGCAATCAGCCCCAGCATTTT. The full variable domain, its missing parts supplied by reference TRBV19 and TRBJ1-5, is DGGITQSPKYLFRKEGQNVTLSCEQNLNHDAMYWYRQDPGQGLRLIYYSQIVNDFQKGDIAEGYSVSREKKESFPLTVTSAQKNPTAFYLCASRTDRTSNQPQHFGDGTRLSIL.

The CDR3 sequence is CASSTDRGETQYF. CDR3 bases: TGCGCCAGCAGCACAGACAGGGGAGAGACCCAGTACTTC. The rearrangement links TRBV5-1 to TRBJ2-5; 8 nucleotides match TRBD1. V dropped 4 bases and J dropped 4; count of bases not matched to a gene: 3. The CDR3 is 13 residues long. Germline CDR1 is SGHRS and CDR2 is YFSETQ.